The 14 T cell receptor beta chains below were found in one sample sequenced in a study of control samples from healthy donors and cancer patients. The assay was immunoSEQ multiplex PCR, and TCRdb's table has in-frame clones only and misses some. The sample has roughly 130,000 clones, just under 95% seen once; the top ten hold about 14%. Sequenced: PBMCs. The receptors come from a man aged 55 to 70 with colorectal cancer.

This rearrangement joins TRBV5-4 to TRBJ2-3, with D unclear. The V end was cut by 3 bases, the J end by 0 bases, with 14 bases between. CDR1 and CDR2 (germline): SGHNT, YYREEE (reference sequence). This CDR3 has 16 amino acids. For the CDR3, the DNA is TGTGCCAGCAGCTCCCGACTTGATTTAAGCACAGATACGCAGTATTTT. It yields the protein CASSSRLDLSTDTQYF.

This rearrangement joins TRBV2 to TRBJ2-1; D uncertain. V was trimmed by 4 bases and J by 1 base, leaving 17 bases between them. Germline values: CDR1 SNHLY, CDR2 FYNNEI. The CDR3 covers 17 residues. CDR3 in DNA: TGTGCCAGCAGTGCGGGTAACATCTTGGGTTCCTACAATGAGCAGTTCTTC. Encoded protein: CASSAGNILGSYNEQFF. Full variable domain (outside the CDR3, taken from reference TRBV2 and TRBJ2-1): EPEVTQTPSHQVTQMGQEVILRCVPISNHLYFYWYRQILGQKVEFLVSFYNNEISEKSEIFDDQFSVERPDGSNFTLKIRSTKLEDSAMYFCASSAGNILGSYNEQFFGPGTRLTVL.

The V and J genes are TRBV7-9 and TRBJ2-5; TRBD2 agrees at 8 bases. The V gene end was trimmed by 2 bases and the J gene end by 4 bases; junction bases not matched to a gene: 6. The germline V gene encodes CDR1 SEHNR and CDR2 FQNEAQ (reference sequence). The CDR3 extends over 15 amino acids. DNA for the CDR3: TGTGCCAGCAGCTTAATACTAGCGGTTCCAGAGACCCAGTACTTC. Translating gives CASSLILAVPETQYF. The full variable domain, completed using reference TRBV7-9 and TRBJ2-5, is DTGVSQNPRHKITKRGQNVTFRCDPISEHNRLYWYRQTLGQGPEFLTYFQNEAQLEKSRLLSDRFSAERPKGSFSTLEIQRTEQGDSAMYLCASSLILAVPETQYFGPGTRLLVL.

This clone appeared a single time. Other nucleotide sequences in the sample specify the same CDR3. The genes are TRBV5-1 and TRBJ2-3; 10 bases are shared with TRBD2. Germline loops: CDR1 SGHRS, CDR2 YFSETQ. Losses at the gene ends were 0 bases for V and 2 bases for J; bases not matched to a gene: 3. The CDR3 is 16 amino acids. The CDR3 spells CASSLGTSGTTDTQYF. The CDR3, as DNA: TGCGCCAGCAGCTTGGGTACTAGCGGGACCACAGATACGCAGTATTTT.

The rearrangement links TRBV18 to TRBJ2-5; 9 nucleotides line up with TRBD1. The CDR3 spans 15 residues. Trimming removed 3 bases from V and 5 bases from J; junction bases left unmatched: 7. Germline loops: CDR1 KGHSH, CDR2 LQKENI. CDR3 sequence reads: CASSPQGQGLETQYF. The CDR3 coding sequence is TGTGCCAGCTCACCCCAGGGACAGGGTCTTGAGACCCAGTACTTC.

J is TRBJ2-3 and V is TRBV9, with 9 bases identical to TRBD2. Germline trimming cut 0 bases from V and 4 bases from J; bases unmatched to any gene: 6. Germline V gene lookup returns CDR1 SGDLS and CDR2 YYNGEE. The CDR3 runs to 16 residues. The CDR3 region has the DNA TGTGCCAGCAGCGTAGGGCTAGCGGGGTTCTCAGATACGCAGTATTTT. Translation gives CASSVGLAGFSDTQYF.

The chain is built from TRBV7-8 and TRBJ2-7; 10 bases match TRBD1. V shed 1 base, J shed 7 bases, and the junction held 4 bases outside the gene matches. Germline V gives CDR1 SGHVS, CDR2 FQNEAQ. The CDR3 extends over 14 amino acids. The CDR3 coding sequence is TGTGCCAGCAGCTTAGGACAGGGGGCGAGTGAGCAGTACTTC. Its protein is CASSLGQGASEQYF. The whole variable domain, remainder taken from reference TRBV7-8 and TRBJ2-7, is GAGVSQSPRYKVAKRGQDVALRCDPISGHVSLFWYQQALGQGPEFLTYFQNEAQLDKSGLPSDRFFAERPEGSVSTLKIQRTQQEDSAVYLCASSLGQGASEQYFGPGTRLTVT.

V usage is TRBV27 and J usage is TRBJ1-1; TRBD1 aligns across 7 bases. With 6 bases clipped from V and 6 bases from J, the junction kept 7 bases outside the gene matches. The CDR3 has 13 residues. Germline CDR1 MNHEY, CDR2 SMNVEV (reference sequence). The CDR3 loop is CASRGQEISEAFF. The CDR3 DNA follows: TGTGCCAGCAGAGGACAGGAAATCTCTGAAGCTTTCTTT.

Only one count was recorded for this clone. J is TRBJ1-2 and V is TRBV9, with TRBD1 identical over 7 bases. This CDR3 region has 16 residues. Trimming removed 3 bases from V and 7 bases from J; junction bases left unmatched: 15. Germline lookup yields CDR1 SGDLS and CDR2 YYNGEE. The CDR3 DNA sequence: TGTGCCAGCAGCGCCCAATTTGGGGACAGTGGAGGTGGCTACACCTTC. As protein: CASSAQFGDSGGGYTF. Full variable domain (missing parts from reference TRBV9 and TRBJ1-2): DSGVTQTPKHLITATGQRVTLRCSPRSGDLSVYWYQQSLDQGLQFLIQYYNGEERAKGNILERFSAQQFPDLHSELNLSSLELGDSALYFCASSAQFGDSGGGYTFGSGTRLTVV.

This chain joins TRBV7-9 and TRBJ1-2; 7 nucleotides agree with TRBD1. The CDR3 runs 16 residues. Losses at the gene ends were 3 bases for V and 5 bases for J; bases not matched to a gene: 12. Germline CDR1 SEHNR, CDR2 FQNEAQ (reference sequence). The DNA for the CDR3 is TGTGCCAGCAGCTTTGGTACCGGGACAGATGAATATGGCTACACCTTC. Its translation: CASSFGTGTDEYGYTF.

V gene TRBV19 combines with J gene TRBJ2-7, with D unclear. This CDR3 is 14 amino acids long. Per the germline V gene, CDR1 is LNHDA and CDR2 is SQIVND (reference sequence). V was pared by 2 bases and J by 7 bases, with 15 bases between. CDR3: CASSISPTPLEQYF. The CDR3 DNA sequence: TGTGCCAGTAGTATATCTCCGACCCCGCTTGAGCAGTACTTC.

This chain uses TRBV30 with TRBJ1-5, with D perhaps matching TRBD1 (5 bases). CDR3 length: 13 amino acids. Germline lookup yields CDR1 GTSNPN and CDR2 SVGIG (reference sequence). Trimming left V 2 bases short and J 2 bases short, with 7 bases between. The CDR3 DNA reads TGTGCCTGGAGTTTCAGGGGCAATCAGCCCCAGCATTTT. Encoded protein: CAWSFRGNQPQHF.

V gene TRBV5-6 combines with J gene TRBJ1-3; no definite D call. The CDR3 sequence is 16 residues long. Trimming stripped 2 bases from V and 0 bases from J, with 12 bases between. Per germline, CDR1 SGHDT and CDR2 YYEEEE. The DNA for the CDR3 is TGTGCCAGCAGCTTTTTTGGACTCCGCTCTGGAAACACCATATATTTT. It translates to CASSFFGLRSGNTIYF.

The rearrangement joins TRBV30 to TRBJ2-7; D not resolved. Germline values: CDR1 GTSNPN, CDR2 SVGIG (reference sequence). CDR3 length: 12 amino acids. V lost 0 bases, J lost 6 bases, and 9 bases lay in between. The CDR3, as DNA: TGTGCCTGGAGTGTAAATGTAGCCGAGCAGTACTTC. Protein: CAWSVNVAEQYF.